The present entry profiles one T cell receptor (beta chain) with its context. Its antigen is as yet unknown. This entry comes from a study of monozygotic twins with inflammatory bowel disease. Whole-study results and caveats: IBD patients share fewer clonotypes with other people than healthy twins do, especially with disease activity.

Total RNA input per TCR library was around 3,600 ng. TCRdb re-analyzed the 5' RACE reads; it lists each CDR3 protein once, without DNA. The repertoire table contains about 210,000 distinct CDR3 sequences. CDR1 is DFQATT, CDR2 SNEGSKA, per germline (reference sequence). The CDR3 spans 15 residues. The source material was blood. This chain joins TRBV20-1 and TRBJ2-1; no DNA is available, so the TRBD2 call from TCRdb remains unchecked. The clonotype originates from a human donor with ulcerative colitis or Crohn's disease, or a healthy co-twin of an affected twin (not recorded which). CDR3 amino acids: CSASLAGLGRNEQFF.